This entry lists 30 T cell receptor beta chains sequenced from one sample in a study of T cell changes during pregnancy in multiple sclerosis. Libraries were prepared by immunoSEQ multiplex PCR; TCRdb keeps only in-frame clonotypes and omits some of them. Among about 36,000 clones, approximately 93% were seen once, and the ten largest hold 0.41%. The sample here was CD4+ T cells from peripheral blood mononuclear cells, taken in the first trimester of pregnancy. These receptors came from a female donor with multiple sclerosis, enrolled in a pregnancy study.

The CDR3, as DNA: TGTGCCAGCAGAATGGGACAGGCCCCGAGGGGCTACACCTTC. It translates to CASRMGQAPRGYTF. The rearrangement uses TRBV28 and TRBJ1-2, with TRBD1 matching 8 bases. Germline CDR1 MDHEN, CDR2 SYDVKM. This CDR3 region has 14 residues. V was clipped by 6 bases and J by 8 bases; unmatched bases: 11.

The CDR3 spells CASSRRLDGYTF. The CDR3 DNA reads as TGTGCCAGTAGTAGGCGACTCGATGGCTACACCTTC. The chain couples TRBV19 to TRBJ1-2, with no clear D. Trimming cost V 4 bases and J 6 bases, with 9 bases left between them. This CDR3 has 12 residues. The germline V gene has CDR1 LNHDA and CDR2 SQIVND (reference sequence).

The rearrangement links TRBV19 to TRBJ2-1, with D unresolved. V was cut by 0 bases and J by 6 bases, with 12 bases left in between. The CDR3 runs 15 residues. Germline CDR1 and CDR2: LNHDA and SQIVND (reference sequence). Written as DNA, the CDR3 is TGTGCCAGTAGTATAGAGAATTTGAGGAGCAATGAGCAGTTCTTC. Amino acid sequence: CASSIENLRSNEQFF.

The chain is built from TRBV19 and TRBJ2-7, with D unresolved. The CDR3 spans 11 residues. Germline values: CDR1 LNHDA, CDR2 SQIVND (reference sequence). V lost 9 bases, J lost 5 bases, and 11 bases lay in between. CDR3 sequence (DNA): TGTGCCAGCCGAACAGAAGACGAGCAGTACTTC. Translating gives CASRTEDEQYF.

The rearrangement uses TRBV27 and TRBJ1-4; no clear D. This CDR3 comprises 14 residues. The V gene lost 6 bases and the J gene lost 10 bases, with 18 bases spanning the gap. Germline values: CDR1 MNHEY, CDR2 SMNVEV (reference sequence). CDR3 nucleotides: TGTGCCAGCAGCCCAACGGGAGCCCTGGGAAAACTGTTTTTT. Translation: CASSPTGALGKLFF.

The chain has TRBV9 and TRBJ1-4, with 7 bases that match TRBD1. This CDR3 spans 15 amino acids. Germline CDR1 and CDR2: SGDLS and YYNGEE. Unmatched junction bases numbered 7, after V lost 2 bases and J lost 6 bases. The CDR3 is CASSVQGQTYEKLFF. The CDR3, as DNA: TGTGCCAGCAGCGTGCAGGGACAGACTTATGAAAAACTGTTTTTT.

The chain is built from TRBV5-4 and TRBJ2-1, with D unresolved. The V gene's germline CDR1 is SGHNT and CDR2 YYREEE (reference sequence). The CDR3 sequence is 13 residues long. Trimming left V 0 bases short and J 10 bases short, with 11 bases between. CDR3 nucleotides: TGTGCCAGCAGCTTGGGCCCCCTCGAGGAGCAGTTCTTC. Protein product: CASSLGPLEEQFF.

The chain links TRBV7-3 to TRBJ2-5; 9 bases fit TRBD2. V shed 1 base, J shed 5 bases, and the junction held 11 bases outside the gene matches. Per the germline V gene, CDR1 is SGHTA and CDR2 is FQGTGA. CDR3 length: 17 amino acids. The CDR3 sequence: CASSLRGAGGPGETQYF. The DNA of the CDR3 is TGTGCCAGCAGCTTAAGGGGTGCGGGAGGGCCCGGGGAGACCCAGTACTTC.

The genes are TRBV6-1 and TRBJ2-2; 7 nucleotides align to TRBD1. The junction had 6 bases not matched to a gene; V was cut back by 5 bases and J by 6 bases. CDR1 is MNHNS and CDR2 is SASEGT in the germline V gene. There are 14 residues in the CDR3. The CDR3 sequence is CASSPKTGPGELFF. The CDR3 DNA reads as TGTGCCAGCAGTCCCAAGACAGGGCCCGGGGAGCTGTTTTTT.

The V call is TRBV5-1, the J call TRBJ2-5, with a possible D match to TRBD2 (6 bases). V shed 2 bases and J shed 2 bases, with 10 bases lying between them. The V gene's germline CDR1 is SGHRS and CDR2 YFSETQ. This CDR3 spans 14 amino acids. This chain's CDR3 is CASSLNGGQETQYF. CDR3 in DNA: TGCGCCAGCAGCTTAAACGGGGGACAAGAGACCCAGTACTTC.

V is TRBV5-4 and J is TRBJ1-1, with D maybe TRBD1 (5 bases). The germline V gene has CDR1 SGHNT and CDR2 YYREEE (reference sequence). The CDR3 is made up of 14 amino acids. Deletions cut 2 bases from V and 1 base from J, with 9 bases between. Here the CDR3 DNA reads TGTGCCAGCAGCTTACGGGGGAGGAACACTGAAGCTTTCTTT. Its translation is CASSLRGRNTEAFF.

The chain carries TRBV5-1 and TRBJ2-7; tentatively, D is TRBD2 (6 bases). Trimming pared 0 bases from V and 7 bases from J, leaving 17 bases between. From germline, CDR1 is SGHRS and CDR2 YFSETQ. The CDR3 sequence is 15 residues long. The CDR3 here is CASSLGAEGAGEQYF. The CDR3, as DNA: TGCGCCAGCAGCTTGGGGGCTGAGGGCGCGGGGGAGCAGTACTTC. The full variable domain, with the rest looked up from reference TRBV5-1 and TRBJ2-7, is KAGVTQTPRYLIKTRGQQVTLSCSPISGHRSVSWYQQTPGQGLQFLFEYFSETQRNKGNFPGRFSGRQFSNSRSEMNVSTLELGDSALYLCASSLGAEGAGEQYFGPGTRLTVT.

The gene calls are TRBV6-6 and TRBJ2-1, with 11 bases lining up with TRBD2. The V and J ends lost 7 bases and 7 bases, in that order; junction bases with no gene match: 3. CDR3 size: 13 residues. Germline V gene sequence: CDR1 MNHNY, CDR2 SVGAGI (reference sequence). The CDR3: CASTLAGGNEQFF. DNA of the CDR3: TGTGCCAGCACCCTAGCGGGAGGAAATGAGCAGTTCTTC.

This rearrangement joins TRBV5-4 to TRBJ1-4; 8 bases agree with TRBD1. The germline V gene has CDR1 SGHNT and CDR2 YYREEE (reference sequence). With 0 bases clipped from V and 2 bases from J, the junction kept 3 bases outside the gene matches. The CDR3 runs 16 residues. The chain's CDR3 is CASSLGQGPTNEKLFF. As DNA, the CDR3 is TGTGCCAGCAGCTTGGGACAGGGGCCTACTAATGAAAAACTGTTTTTT.

The V gene is TRBV6-1, the J gene TRBJ2-1; TRBD2 matches at 12 bases. V lost 4 bases, J lost 0 bases, and 7 bases stayed unmatched. The CDR3 has 18 residues. CDR1 is MNHNS and CDR2 is SASEGT in the germline V gene. The CDR3 here is CASSAGTSGFLSYNEQFF. The CDR3 nucleotides read TGTGCCAGCAGTGCCGGGACTAGCGGGTTCCTCTCCTACAATGAGCAGTTCTTC.

The chain couples TRBV7-3 to TRBJ1-6; no definite D call. V lost 0 bases, J lost 10 bases, and 16 bases lay in between. This CDR3 is built from 16 residues. The germline CDR1 and CDR2 sequences are SGHTA and FQGTGA. CDR3 residues: CASSLTSDFTRSPLHF. CDR3 bases: TGTGCCAGCAGCTTAACCTCGGACTTCACAAGGTCACCCCTCCACTTT.

The chain uses TRBV7-9 and TRBJ2-3; 10 nucleotides align to TRBD1. The CDR3 extends over 17 amino acids. The V and J ends lost 5 bases and 6 bases, in that order; junction bases with no gene match: 14. Germline CDR1 SEHNR, CDR2 FQNEAQ (reference sequence). The CDR3 nucleotides read TGTGCCAGCAGCCGCCCCGCCCAGACAGGGGGCCTGGATACGCAGTATTTT. It translates to CASSRPAQTGGLDTQYF.

The CDR3 here is CASSASREAFF. The CDR3 region has the DNA TGTGCCAGTAGTGCTTCCCGGGAAGCTTTCTTT. The V call is TRBV19, the J call TRBJ1-1; D remains ambiguous. The CDR3 runs 11 residues. The germline CDR1 and CDR2 sequences are LNHDA and SQIVND (reference sequence). Trimming shortened V by 5 bases and J by 8 bases, and 9 bases separated the two germline ends.

The V and J genes are TRBV28 and TRBJ1-5; D unresolved. V lost 6 bases, J lost 3 bases, and 36 bases lay in between. This CDR3 region has 22 residues. Germline CDR1 and CDR2: MDHEN and SYDVKM. The CDR3 region has the DNA TGTGCCAGCAGGGCCCTAGGCCCCCAGAATGAAATATATCTCCAAAACAATCAGCCCCAGCATTTT. Translating gives CASRALGPQNEIYLQNNQPQHF. Looking up the rest from reference TRBV28 and TRBJ1-5 gives the full variable domain: DVKVTQSSRYLVKRTGEKVFLECVQDMDHENMFWYRQDPGLGLRLIYFSYDVKMKEKGDIPEGYSVSREKKERFSLILESASTNQTSMYLCASRALGPQNEIYLQNNQPQHFGDGTRLSIL.

This clone was picked up one time. V and J are TRBV30 and TRBJ2-5; D gene uncertain. Per the germline V gene, CDR1 is GTSNPN and CDR2 is SVGIG (reference sequence). This CDR3 has 13 amino acids. V dropped 1 base and J dropped 2 bases, with 8 bases sitting between them. Here the CDR3 reads CAWSGLGQETQYF. The CDR3 nucleotides are TGTGCCTGGAGTGGTCTAGGACAAGAGACCCAGTACTTC.

The chain couples TRBV11-2 to TRBJ2-1, with D possibly matching TRBD2 (7 bases). The CDR3 consists of 15 residues. V lost 0 bases and J 9 bases, leaving 15 bases between the germline ends. Germline V gives CDR1 SGHAT, CDR2 FQNNGV. In DNA form, the CDR3 reads TGTGCCAGCAGCTTAGAAGTCGCGGGGGCTGGTGAGCAGTTCTTC. This translates into CASSLEVAGAGEQFF. The variable domain in full, completed from reference TRBV11-2 and TRBJ2-1, reads EAGVAQSPRYKIIEKRQSVAFWCNPISGHATLYWYQQILGQGPKLLIQFQNNGVVDDSQLPKDRFSAERLKGVDSTLKIQPAKLEDSAVYLCASSLEVAGAGEQFFGPGTRLTVL.

J is TRBJ2-1 and V is TRBV5-1; unclear D gene. This CDR3 comprises 15 residues. V was clipped by 0 bases and J by 1 base, with 8 bases between them. The germline CDR1 and CDR2 sequences are SGHRS and YFSETQ. As DNA, the CDR3 is TGCGCCAGCAGCTTGGACACCTCGTCCTACAATGAGCAGTTCTTC. Translating it yields CASSLDTSSYNEQFF.

The V and J genes are TRBV30 and TRBJ2-5; TRBD2 matches 7 bases. CDR3 length: 13 amino acids. Trimming at V came to 0 bases and at J to 7 bases, leaving 5 bases not matched to a gene. In germline, CDR1 is GTSNPN, CDR2 SVGIG (reference sequence). CDR3 in DNA: TGTGCCTGGAGTGTAGGGCCGGGGGGGACCCAGTACTTC. It specifies CAWSVGPGGTQYF.

This chain links TRBV5-1 with TRBJ2-2, with 9 bases matching TRBD1. This CDR3 region has 14 residues. CDR1 and CDR2 (germline): SGHRS, YFSETQ. V lost 0 bases, J lost 6 bases, and 0 bases stayed unmatched. CDR3 residues: CASSLGQGAGELFF. The DNA for the CDR3 is TGCGCCAGCAGCTTGGGACAGGGGGCCGGGGAGCTGTTTTTT.

This clone was recorded a few times. V and J are TRBV30 and TRBJ1-3; D is ambiguous. V was clipped by 1 base and J by 3 bases, with 4 bases between them. The CDR3 length is 12 residues. Germline assignment: CDR1 GTSNPN and CDR2 SVGIG (reference sequence). The CDR3 reads CAWSEHGNTIYF. The CDR3 DNA sequence: TGTGCCTGGAGTGAGCATGGAAACACCATATATTTT.

This chain links TRBV4-3 with TRBJ2-1; TRBD1 matches 8 bases. Trimming cost V 4 bases and J 6 bases; bases outside gene matches: 2. This CDR3 has 13 amino acids. Germline V gene sequence: CDR1 LGHNA, CDR2 YSLEER. The CDR3 DNA follows: TGCGCCAGCAGCCGTGGACAGGGCAATGAGCAGTTCTTC. Translation: CASSRGQGNEQFF.

This clone was counted once. The V and J genes are TRBV10-3 and TRBJ2-2; TRBD2 matches at 7 bases. The ends lost 4 bases at V and 1 base at J; junction bases unmatched: 12. In germline, CDR1 is ENHRY, CDR2 SYGVKD. The CDR3 runs 18 residues. CDR3 sequence (DNA): TGTGCCATCAGTGGGGGCTTGGGGGGGGGACGGAACACCGGGGAGCTGTTTTTT. This sequence encodes CAISGGLGGGRNTGELFF.

The genes are TRBV28 and TRBJ2-1; 7 nucleotides match TRBD2. The CDR3 runs 12 residues. Germline trimming cut 8 bases from V and 2 bases from J; bases unmatched to any gene: 0. The germline gives CDR1 MDHEN, CDR2 SYDVKM. In nucleotides, the CDR3 is TGTGCCAGCGGGAGGGCCTACAATGAGCAGTTCTTC. It yields the protein CASGRAYNEQFF.

The rearrangement links TRBV30 to TRBJ1-3, with a tentative D call TRBD1 (5 bases). Trimming removed 2 bases at V and 0 bases at J, with 8 bases between. The CDR3 sequence is 14 residues long. Germline loops: CDR1 GTSNPN, CDR2 SVGIG (reference sequence). The CDR3, as DNA: TGTGCCTGGAGTCGGGACTCCTCTGGAAACACCATATATTTT. Residues: CAWSRDSSGNTIYF.

V is TRBV6-6 and J is TRBJ2-3; 10 bases agree with TRBD2. Trimming at V came to 4 bases and at J to 2 bases, leaving 3 bases not matched to a gene. Germline CDR1 reads MNHNY; CDR2 reads SVGAGI (reference sequence). This CDR3 is 15 amino acids long. The DNA of the CDR3 is TGTGCCAGCAGTTTGGGACTAGCGATCACAGATACGCAGTATTTT. Translation: CASSLGLAITDTQYF.